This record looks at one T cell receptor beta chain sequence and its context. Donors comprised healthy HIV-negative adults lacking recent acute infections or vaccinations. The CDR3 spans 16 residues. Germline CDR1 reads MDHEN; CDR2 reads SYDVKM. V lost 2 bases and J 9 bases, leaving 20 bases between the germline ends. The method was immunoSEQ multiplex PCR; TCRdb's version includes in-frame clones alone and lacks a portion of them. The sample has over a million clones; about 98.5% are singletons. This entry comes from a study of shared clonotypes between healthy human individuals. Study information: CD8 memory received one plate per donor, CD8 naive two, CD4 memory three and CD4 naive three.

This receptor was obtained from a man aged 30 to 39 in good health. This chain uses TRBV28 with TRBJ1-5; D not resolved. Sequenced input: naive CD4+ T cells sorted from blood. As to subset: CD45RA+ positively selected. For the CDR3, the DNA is TGTGCCAGCAGTTTAAGCGTAGCCTCTGGTGTCTGGCCCCAGCATTTT. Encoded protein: CASSLSVASGVWPQHF.